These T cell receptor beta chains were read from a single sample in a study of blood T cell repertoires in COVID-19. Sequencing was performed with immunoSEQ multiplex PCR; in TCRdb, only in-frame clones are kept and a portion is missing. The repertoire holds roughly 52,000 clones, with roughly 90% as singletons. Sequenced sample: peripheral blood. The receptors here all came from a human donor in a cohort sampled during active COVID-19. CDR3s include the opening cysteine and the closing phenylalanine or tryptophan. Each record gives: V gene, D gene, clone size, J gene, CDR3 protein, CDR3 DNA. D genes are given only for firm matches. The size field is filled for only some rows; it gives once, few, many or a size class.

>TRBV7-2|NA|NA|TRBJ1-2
CASSFDITNYGYTF
TGTGCCAGCAGCTTCGACATAACTAACTATGGCTACACCTTC
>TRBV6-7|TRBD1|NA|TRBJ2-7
CASSYPLATRDRGRSSYEQYF
TGTGCCAGCAGTTACCCTCTAGCAACCCGGGACAGGGGGCGAAGCTCCTACGAGCAGTACTTC
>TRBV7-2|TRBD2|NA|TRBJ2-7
CASSFLAGGYYEQYF
TGTGCCAGCAGCTTTCTAGCGGGGGGGTACTACGAGCAGTACTTC
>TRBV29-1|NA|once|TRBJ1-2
CSVKSNYGYTF
TGCAGCGTTAAGAGTAACTATGGCTACACCTTC
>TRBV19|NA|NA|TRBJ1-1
CASITKRGPFSTEAFF
TGTGCCAGTATCACTAAGAGAGGCCCTTTCTCCACTGAAGCTTTCTTT
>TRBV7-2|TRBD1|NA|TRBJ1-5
CASSFSPGQDNQPQHF
TGTGCCAGCAGCTTCTCCCCAGGACAGGACAATCAGCCCCAGCATTTT
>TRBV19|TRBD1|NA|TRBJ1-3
CASSRAGTGGLISGNTIYF
TGTGCCAGTAGTAGAGCCGGGACAGGGGGCCTAATCTCTGGAAACACCATATATTTT
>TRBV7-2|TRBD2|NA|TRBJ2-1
CASSLVGGSPNNEQFF
TGTGCCAGCAGCTTAGTGGGGGGGAGCCCTAACAATGAGCAGTTCTTC
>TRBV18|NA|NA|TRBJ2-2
CASSPERGGTGELFF
TGTGCCAGCTCACCAGAAAGGGGAGGCACCGGGGAGCTGTTTTTT
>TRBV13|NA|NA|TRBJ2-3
CASSQRSRTDTQYF
TGTGCCAGCAGCCAGCGTAGCCGTACAGATACGCAGTATTTT
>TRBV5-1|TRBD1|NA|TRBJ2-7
CASSLSGTGVEQYF
TGCGCCAGCAGCTTGAGTGGGACAGGGGTCGAGCAGTACTTC
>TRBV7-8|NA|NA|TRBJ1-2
CASSLAMIENGYTF
TGTGCCAGCAGCTTAGCGATGATAGAGAATGGCTACACCTTC
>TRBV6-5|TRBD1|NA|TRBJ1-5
CASSRQGNGNQPQHF
TGTGCCAGCAGTAGACAGGGGAATGGCAATCAGCCCCAGCATTTT
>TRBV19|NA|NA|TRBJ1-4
CASSPATGATNEKLFF
TGTGCCAGTAGTCCCGCGACAGGCGCAACTAATGAAAAACTGTTTTTT
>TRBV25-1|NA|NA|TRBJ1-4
CASSPGVSGTNEKLFF
TGTGCCAGCAGTCCGGGGGTGAGCGGTACCAATGAAAAACTGTTTTTT
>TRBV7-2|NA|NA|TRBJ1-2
CASSPGRGRGYTF
TGTGCCAGCAGTCCGGGGAGGGGACGGGGCTACACCTTC
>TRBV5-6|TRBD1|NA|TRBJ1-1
CASSYLGQGAKTEAFF
TGTGCCAGCAGCTACCTCGGACAGGGGGCTAAGACTGAAGCTTTCTTT
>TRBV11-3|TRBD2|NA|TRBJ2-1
CASSLEDWLAGGPIYNEQFF
TGTGCCAGCAGCTTAGAGGATTGGCTAGCGGGGGGTCCGATCTACAATGAGCAGTTCTTC
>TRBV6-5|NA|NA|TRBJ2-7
CASSYSGQGIYEQYF
TGTGCCAGCAGTTACTCGGGGCAGGGGATCTATGAGCAGTACTTC
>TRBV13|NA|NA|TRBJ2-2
CASSRRGGAGPPNTGELFF
TGTGCCAGCAGCCGTAGGGGGGGTGCAGGTCCTCCGAACACCGGGGAGCTGTTTTTT
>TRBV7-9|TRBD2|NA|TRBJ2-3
CASSPRTSGGTDTQYF
TGTGCCAGCAGCCCCCGGACTAGCGGGGGAACAGATACGCAGTATTTT
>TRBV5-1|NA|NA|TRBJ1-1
CASSPNVDMNTEAFF
TGCGCCAGCAGCCCTAACGTAGACATGAACACTGAAGCTTTCTTT
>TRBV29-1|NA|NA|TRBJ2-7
CSVESGRGPNEQYF
TGCAGCGTTGAAAGTGGCAGGGGCCCCAACGAGCAGTACTTC
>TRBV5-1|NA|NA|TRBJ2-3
CASSFKGAPTDTQYF
TGCGCCAGCAGCTTTAAAGGGGCCCCCACAGATACGCAGTATTTT
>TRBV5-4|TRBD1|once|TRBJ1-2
CASSLPTGGAGNYGYTF
TGTGCCAGCAGCTTACCGACAGGGGGCGCGGGGAACTATGGCTACACCTTC
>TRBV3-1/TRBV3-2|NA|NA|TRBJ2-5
CASSGRGQETQYF
TGTGCCAGCAGCGGTCGCGGACAAGAGACCCAGTACTTC